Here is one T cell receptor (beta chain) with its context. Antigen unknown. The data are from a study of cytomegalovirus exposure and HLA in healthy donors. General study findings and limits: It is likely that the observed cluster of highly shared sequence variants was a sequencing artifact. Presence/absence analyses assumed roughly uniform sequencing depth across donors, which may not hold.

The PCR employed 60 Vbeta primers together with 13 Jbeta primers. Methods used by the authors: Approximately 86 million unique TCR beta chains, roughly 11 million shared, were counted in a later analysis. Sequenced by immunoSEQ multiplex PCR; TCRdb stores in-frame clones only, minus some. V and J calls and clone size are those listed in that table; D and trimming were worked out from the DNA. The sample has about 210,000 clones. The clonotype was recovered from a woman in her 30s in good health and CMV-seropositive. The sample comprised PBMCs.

The CDR3 DNA sequence: TGTGCCAGCAGCCCGGGACTCAACACTGAAGCTTTCTTT. Protein sequence: CASSPGLNTEAFF. The rearrangement links TRBV5-6 to TRBJ1-1; TRBD1 might be the D (5 bases). Germline V gene sequence: CDR1 SGHDT, CDR2 YYEEEE. This CDR3 is built from 13 residues. Trimming took 4 bases from V and 2 from J, leaving 9 bases between them. The full variable domain, with the rest looked up from reference TRBV5-6 and TRBJ1-1, is DAGVTQSPTHLIKTRGQQVTLRCSPKSGHDTVSWYQQALGQGPQFIFQYYEEEERQRGNFPDRFSGHQFPNYSSELNVNALLLGDSALYLCASSPGLNTEAFFGQGTRLTVV.